The present T cell receptor beta chain was sequenced within a study of beta chain features in type 1 diabetes (dated by TCRdb to 2016 to 2019). With respect to the entire study: Mean age, gender distribution, total cell number and subset yield did not differ between patients and healthy donors. The study compared TCRB repertoires of sorted circulating CD4+ T cell subsets between recently diagnosed type 1 diabetes patients and matched healthy donors. Across all samples, fewer than 130 million sorted cells were examined, and cell number per subset correlated strongly with RNA yield. Whereas all 28 donors provided naive and central memory subsets, regulatory and stem cell-like memory subsets were isolated from just 8 patients and about eight healthy donors. Points the paper makes about the study in general: HLA sub-analyses involved small numbers of individuals, so any influence of HLA type on TCRB rearrangement remained unresolved. PCR may preferentially amplify shorter templates, but because patient and control samples were amplified and corrected together, any resulting skew would affect both groups equally. In all four CD4+ subsets, TCRB CDR3 length was moderately but significantly shorter in type 1 diabetes patients. Because cDNA rather than genomic DNA was sequenced, highly expressing activated cells could have been over-represented, although no difference in activation and CD3 levels was found between groups. Fewer insertions and more nucleotide deletions at VDJ recombination sites were observed in patients with type 1 diabetes, implying thymic rearrangement abnormalities. Naive, central memory and regulatory TCRB repertoires appeared to be more similar among patients than among healthy donors.

The germline V gene supplies CDR1 SGHDT and CDR2 YYEEEE. CDR3 length: 16 amino acids, cysteine to phenylalanine. CDR3 DNA only is kept here, 48 bases in frame from base 1. A distance of 11 bases separates the germline ends of V and J, which lose 0 bases and 4 bases respectively. The High Capacity cDNA Reverse Transcription Kit was used to reverse transcribe all of the isolated RNA, meaning that expressed TCRB transcripts were what got sequenced. Deep immunoSEQ sequencing was applied to naive, central memory and regulatory T cell samples, giving an average of roughly 3.6 million total reads per sample. After sorted cells were lysed in RLT buffer, RNA was extracted with DNase-treated RNeasy Micro or Mini kits, with the choice depending on cell number. Each cell subset was processed on its own to prevent cross-contamination, while patient and healthy donor samples were processed together. Using the immunoSEQ multiplex PCR, TCRB sequences were amplified from cDNA into 87-bp fragments spanning the CDR3 region. Amplicons were sequenced on the Illumina HiSeq platform. The study's processing was this. Synthetic template baselines were used to correct PCR bias computationally, reads within Hamming distance 2 were collapsed together, and singletons that could not be merged were discarded. Reads were aligned against IMGT so that V, D and J genes, CDR3 length and insertions or deletions at six rearrangement sites could be assigned. Within each subset, clonotype counts were normalized to sorted cell number, and only after that were true diversity and Gini coefficients computed with the tcR R package. Repertoire sharing was quantified using the overlap coefficient calculated on TCRB nucleotide sequences. The source is immuneACCESS, and TCRdb retained only in-frame sequences with V and J called. Part of the clones is not carried over; for the studies checked, unresolved V genes explain less than half of this, and the remainder is unexplained. Clone size and V and J calls were adopted from that table, with D and trimming inferred from the DNA. For this sample the table gives a few hundred thousand clones, of which around a tenth were detected only once. The top ten hold 0.45% to 0.65% of the sample.

Worth noting for this clone: Its antigen target is currently unknown. Base quality data are lacking; no much larger clone is found one base away.

Each donor gave one peripheral blood draw, averaging roughly 100 mL, which was collected into heparinised tubes. Naive, central memory, regulatory and stem cell-like memory CD4+ T cells were sorted on a BD FACSAria II using a panel including CD45RO, CCR7, CD25, CD127, CD95 and CD27. All sorted populations exceeded 95% purity. Right away, PBMCs were isolated by Lymphoprep density gradient centrifugation and were stained directly, with no culture step. So that batch effects would be minimized, each experiment stained and sorted samples in pairs, pairing one healthy donor with one patient. This clonotype originated in a man aged 30-40 years with type 1 diabetes. The sequencing input was central memory CD4+ T cells from blood. The sequence joins TRBV5-6 to TRBJ2-6; the D gene assignment is ambiguous. CDR3 loop: CASSLVGLRGANVLTF. The nucleotide sequence reads TGTGCCAGCAGCTTGGTGGGCTTACGCGGGGCCAACGTCCTGACTTTC. With the portions outside the CDR3 filled from the reference TRBV5-6 and TRBJ2-6 genes, the complete variable region becomes DAGVTQSPTHLIKTRGQQVTLRCSPKSGHDTVSWYQQALGQGPQFIFQYYEEEERQRGNFPDRFSGHQFPNYSSELNVNALLLGDSALYLCASSLVGLRGANVLTFGAGSRLTVL.